This TCR beta chain was observed in a study of blood T cell repertoires in COVID-19 (dated by TCRdb to about 2020). For the study in its entirety: Collaborator samples came from the United States, Italy and Spain and covered acute and convalescent phases of COVID-19. Samples came from the ongoing ImmuneRACE study (first 160 participants) plus 1,254 subjects from 6 global collaborators. The repertoires were released in a freely available public database meant as a resource for research on the immune response to SARS-CoV-2. Where HLA class I and class II types were available, the types were taken from metadata supplied by the sample provider, not from assay-based typing. Deeply sampled blood TCRbeta repertoires from subjects exposed to, actively infected with, or recovered from COVID-19 were included in the dataset. The material from the prospective study consisted of cDNA or gDNA derived from T cells, B-cell-depleted T cells, or PBMCs. Nearly every sample came with metadata listing a de-identified subject ID, COVID-19 status, age in years and sex.

Points on this clone: Its cognate antigen has yet to be identified. No per-base quality is available; no much larger clone lies one base away.

The germline V gene gives CDR1 as SNHLY and CDR2 as FYNNEI. Including the terminal cysteine and phenylalanine, the CDR3 comprises 16 residues. The CDR3 DNA has 48 bases and is translated from base 1. The germline V and J ends show losses of 6 bases and 1 base respectively, and no gene match explains 7 bases of the junction. Results the study describes overall, beyond this receptor: Clinical and demographic metadata were provided uncurated, with the amount varying by source and participant.

The immunoSEQ Assay, a bias-controlled multiplex PCR, was used to amplify TCRbeta CDR3 regions from genomic DNA. In the paper's pipeline: Nucleated cell counts per sample were estimated from amplification of reference gene primers within the assay. Sequence reads were collapsed and filtered to measure the absolute abundance of every unique TCRbeta CDR3 rearrangement. For each sample, productive Simpson clonality was calculated as the square root of Simpson's diversity index over productive rearrangements. Imported from immuneACCESS, the table was reduced by TCRdb to in-frame sequences with V and J called. These copies leave out some clones; in studies compared against another copy, an unresolved V gene accounts for under half, and the cause of the remainder is not known. V, J and clone size are those of that table, while D and trimming were read from the DNA. In all, the sample holds approximately 170,000 clones, and around 81% of those were seen once. 11% of the sample belongs to the ten largest clones.

The collaborating institutions used their own protocols to collect whole blood in K2EDTA tubes. For TCRbeta analysis, collaborator samples were shipped as frozen whole blood, as isolated PBMCs, or as DNA extracted from either sample type. The receptor's source is a man in his 60s with active or convalescent COVID-19. This chain joins TRBV2 to TRBJ1-5; 9 junctional bases match TRBD1. The sample was peripheral blood. The CDR3 corresponds to CASRGDREESNQPQHF. The sequenced DNA: TGTGCCAGCAGAGGGGACAGGGAGGAGAGCAATCAGCCCCAGCATTTT.